This record looks at one T cell receptor beta chain sequence and its context. This clonotype was seen at least ten times. What this receptor recognizes is not known. Qualities for individual bases were not recorded, and no much larger clone is one base off. The germline ends are 19 bases apart after V is trimmed by 5 bases and J by 7 bases. From the cysteine up to the phenylalanine, the CDR3 has a length of 15 residues. CDR3 DNA only is kept here, 45 bases in frame from base 1. CDR1 and CDR2 are read off the germline V gene as SGHAT and FQNNGV. Receptor libraries were prepared by 5' RACE. Sequencing was carried out with an Illumina HiSeq 2000. A universal primer binding site was added through template switching, and the final cDNA carried a unique molecular identifier so that TCR cDNA molecules could be counted accurately. Specific primers in the conserved constant-segment region were used to synthesize first-strand cDNA for TCR alpha and beta chains. To control for contamination, every cDNA library was double barcoded, receiving both a SMART-Mk sample barcode and Illumina barcodes. TruSeq adapter sequences, together with Illumina sample barcodes, were added in two successive PCR steps. The TCR alpha and beta cDNA libraries were sequenced on the Illumina HiSeq platform using custom primers. In the paper's pipeline: MiGEC processed the raw reads to extract unique molecular identifiers, while MiXCR was used to determine the CDR3 positions. Recombination models were inferred per individual with the repgenHMM and IGoR tools using an EM algorithm. The analysis of shared clonotypes was done with the tcR package in R, with sharing normalized by the product of cloneset sizes. Out-of-frame nonproductive sequences were analyzed to study raw recombination free of thymic and clonal selection effects. TCRdb trimmed public reads at Q25 via fastp, called clones via MiXCR and kept in-frame beta chains. Identical CDR3 proteins give one entry, which carries the most common genes and DNA. For this entry, the V and J calls and clone size follow TCRdb and not the study's own pipeline. Within this sample are more than 200,000 distinct CDR3 sequences, with over 8% of them counted one time only. Roughly 5% of the sample belongs to the ten largest clones.

The sample belongs to a study of identical twins (TCRdb year 2016). Background for the entire study: TCR alpha and beta repertoires from monozygotic twins, unrelated adults of various ages and cord blood were deep-sequenced to test whether fetal clonotypes persist. To rule out contamination, replicate twin experiments were performed at different times with different library preparation protocols. What the authors observed across the whole study: Invariant T cells such as MAIT and iNKT could partly confound zero-insertion analyses, though diverse VJ usage argued against this for most clonotypes. Because the same donors could not be followed over many years, conclusions were based on cross-sectional statistical analysis. Out-of-frame TCR alpha sharing in monozygotic twins was systematically underestimated by recombination models, whereas sharing between unrelated individuals was in agreement with the recombination models. Out-of-frame TCR alpha sequences shared between twins showed an excess of low generation-probability sequences compared with coincidental sharing between unrelated individuals. The excess sharing between twins in beta out-of-frame sequences was weaker because fewer shared sequences reduced the signal-to-noise ratio. Abundant cord blood beta clonotypes carried fewer insertions; young adult naive repertoires showed a weaker similar trend, while memory repertoires showed none.

All donors were healthy Caucasians. Miltenyi CD45RO+ enrichment and human naive T-cell isolation kits were used to isolate memory (CD45RO+) and naive T cells from PBMC. The sequencing input was memory (CD45RO+) T cells sorted from blood. This sample's cell subset or site label indicates: CD45RO+ enriched T cells. The sequence links TRBV11-2 to TRBJ2-3, with the D gene not clear enough to name. The source of this sequence is a woman aged 18-29 years in good health. The nucleotide sequence reads as follows: TGTGCCAGCAGCCCAAGAGAAAAAGGGTTGTATACGCAGTATTTT. Its amino acids are CASSPREKGLYTQYF.